Listed below are T cell receptor beta chains from one sample, sequenced in a study of T cell changes during pregnancy in multiple sclerosis. Data came from immunoSEQ multiplex PCR; TCRdb stores just in-frame clones and leaves some out. Counted here are 50,000 to 65,000 clones, around 96% occurring once; the ten biggest clones make up 2% to 2.5%. Sequenced material: CD8+ T cells from peripheral blood mononuclear cells, taken after pregnancy. These receptors originate from a female donor with multiple sclerosis, enrolled in a pregnancy study. The CDR3 runs from the conserved cysteine through the conserved F or W. Fields, in order: D gene, V gene, clone size, J gene, CDR3 protein, CDR3 DNA. D genes are given only for firm matches. Expanded clones are given a class, and other clones once, few, many or no size at all.

.	TRBV7-2	.	TRBJ1-1	CASSARTVQITEAFF	TGTGCCAGCAGCGCCCGGACAGTCCAGATCACTGAAGCTTTCTTT
TRBD1	TRBV4-1	.	TRBJ1-1	CASSQGEQGMNTEAFF	TGCGCCAGCAGCCAAGGCGAACAGGGGATGAACACTGAAGCTTTCTTT
.	TRBV30	.	TRBJ1-1	CAWSEGGITEAFF	TGTGCCTGGAGTGAGGGGGGGATCACTGAAGCTTTCTTT
.	TRBV9	.	TRBJ2-2	CASSVENFNTGELFF	TGTGCCAGCAGCGTAGAAAACTTTAACACCGGGGAGCTGTTTTTT
TRBD1	TRBV4-2	.	TRBJ2-7	CASSPDRGAYEQYF	TGTGCCAGCAGCCCCGACAGGGGCGCCTACGAGCAGTACTTC
.	TRBV28	.	TRBJ2-3	CASSYSVIRTDTQYF	TGTGCCAGCAGTTATTCCGTTATTCGGACAGATACGCAGTATTTT
.	TRBV27	.	TRBJ2-3	CASSFSSTDTQYF	TGTGCCAGCAGTTTTTCTTCCACAGATACGCAGTATTTT
TRBD2	TRBV28	.	TRBJ2-5	CASSLTGGYGTQYF	TGTGCCAGCAGTCTGACGGGAGGGTACGGGACCCAGTACTTC
TRBD2	TRBV7-2	.	TRBJ2-1	CASSLFGLAGGEQFF	TGTGCCAGCAGCTTATTTGGGCTAGCGGGCGGTGAGCAGTTCTTC
TRBD1	TRBV5-4	.	TRBJ2-3	CASSLEGTASDTQYF	TGTGCCAGCAGCTTGGAGGGGACAGCGTCAGATACGCAGTATTTT
TRBD1	TRBV27	.	TRBJ1-1	CASSLGTGGTEAFF	TGTGCCAGCAGTTTAGGGACAGGGGGCACTGAAGCTTTCTTT
TRBD2	TRBV9	.	TRBJ2-5	CASSVASREGPRETQYF	TGTGCCAGCAGCGTAGCTTCGCGGGAGGGCCCTCGGGAGACCCAGTACTTC
.	TRBV9	.	TRBJ1-2	CASSLWDTPGSGYTF	TGTGCCAGCAGCCTCTGGGACACACCGGGAAGTGGCTACACCTTC
TRBD2	TRBV11-2	.	TRBJ2-3	CASSQVGGVTQYF	TGTGCCAGCAGCCAAGTGGGAGGGGTTACGCAGTATTTT
TRBD1	TRBV7-3	.	TRBJ2-1	CASSLTGQASNEQFF	TGTGCCAGCAGCTTAACGGGACAGGCCTCCAATGAGCAGTTCTTC
.	TRBV28	.	TRBJ2-7	CASSLISSYEQYF	TGTGCCAGTTCCCTGATCAGCTCCTACGAGCAGTACTTC
.	TRBV7-9	.	TRBJ2-3	CASSPVGGESGTQYF	TGTGCCAGCAGCCCGGTTGGGGGCGAGAGTGGTACGCAGTATTTT
.	TRBV25-1	.	TRBJ2-7	CASSDRVVGEQYF	TGTGCCAGCAGTGACAGGGTGGTTGGCGAGCAGTACTTC
TRBD2	TRBV27	.	TRBJ2-1	CASSLSASGSTYNEQFF	TGTGCCAGCAGTTTATCGGCTAGCGGGAGCACCTACAATGAGCAGTTCTTC
TRBD1	TRBV7-9	.	TRBJ1-5	CASSSDHRGPQHF	TGTGCCAGCAGCTCCGATCACAGGGGACCCCAGCATTTT
TRBD2	TRBV27	.	TRBJ2-1	CAVRDGLSGGQFF	TGTGCCGTCCGGGACGGACTCTCGGGAGGGCAGTTCTTC
TRBD1	TRBV6-5	.	TRBJ2-7	CASSYLGTESYEQYF	TGTGCCAGCAGTTACCTCGGGACAGAGTCCTACGAGCAGTACTTC
TRBD1	TRBV13	.	TRBJ1-1	CASSPSRDRGRDTEAFF	TGTGCCAGCAGCCCCAGCCGGGACAGGGGGCGCGACACTGAAGCTTTCTTT
.	TRBV2	.	TRBJ2-2	CASSEFLRELFF	TGTGCCAGCAGTGAATTTCTAAGGGAGCTGTTTTTT
TRBD1	TRBV7-2	.	TRBJ1-1	CASSYRGFSDTEAFF	TGTGCCAGCAGTTACAGGGGGTTCTCGGACACTGAAGCTTTCTTT
TRBD2	TRBV9	.	TRBJ2-3	CASSSSSRTSGTDTQYF	TGTGCCAGCAGCAGCTCCTCAAGGACTAGCGGCACAGATACGCAGTATTTT
.	TRBV28	.	TRBJ1-5	CASSSLDSNQPQHF	TGTGCCAGCAGTTCCTTGGACAGTAATCAGCCCCAGCATTTT
TRBD1	TRBV10-2	.	TRBJ2-2	CASNEGQEGGELFF	TGCGCCAGCAATGAGGGACAGGAGGGCGGGGAGCTGTTTTTT
TRBD2	TRBV11-2	.	TRBJ2-3	CASSLGPSGSFNTQYF	TGTGCCAGCAGCTTAGGGCCTAGCGGGAGTTTTAATACGCAGTATTTT
TRBD1	TRBV18	.	TRBJ1-4	CASSPNLGQEEKLFF	TGTGCCAGCTCACCTAACCTGGGACAGGAGGAAAAACTGTTTTTT
TRBD1	TRBV19	.	TRBJ2-7	CASSVNRGARSYEQYF	TGTGCCAGTAGTGTCAACAGGGGGGCAAGAAGCTACGAGCAGTACTTC
.	TRBV19	.	TRBJ1-5	CASSIEGGYSNQPQHF	TGTGCCAGTAGTATAGAGGGGGGGTATAGCAATCAGCCCCAGCATTTT
.	TRBV7-9	.	TRBJ1-1	CASSPQALTEAFF	TGTGCCAGCAGTCCGCAGGCCCTCACTGAAGCTTTCTTT
.	TRBV30	.	TRBJ2-5	CAWSGGGGFQETQYF	TGTGCCTGGAGTGGAGGGGGGGGTTTCCAAGAGACCCAGTACTTC
TRBD2	TRBV7-3	.	TRBJ2-5	CASSSTGTSWETQYF	TGTGCCAGCAGCTCGACTGGGACTAGCTGGGAGACCCAGTACTTC
TRBD1	TRBV2	once	TRBJ2-7	CASRKGQGYDEQYF	TGTGCCAGCAGAAAAGGACAGGGGTACGACGAGCAGTACTTC
.	TRBV27	.	TRBJ2-7	CASSLKQNSYEQYF	TGTGCCAGCAGTTTAAAACAGAACTCCTACGAGCAGTACTTC
TRBD2	TRBV30	.	TRBJ2-5	CAWSVGTSSQETQYF	TGTGCCTGGAGTGTTGGGACTAGCAGTCAAGAGACCCAGTACTTC
.	TRBV27	.	TRBJ2-1	CASSPSLAVDEQFF	TGTGCCAGCAGTCCCTCACTAGCAGTGGATGAGCAGTTCTTC
TRBD2	TRBV30	.	TRBJ2-7	CALKRGALYEQYF	TGTGCCTTGAAGCGGGGGGCCCTTTACGAGCAGTACTTC
TRBD1	TRBV5-5	.	TRBJ1-2	CASSYSSGGVRGYTF	TGTGCCAGCAGTTATTCCTCAGGGGGCGTGAGGGGCTACACCTTC
TRBD1	TRBV5-4	once	TRBJ2-1	CASSLFGQGIYNEQFF	TGTGCCAGCAGCTTATTTGGACAGGGAATTTACAATGAGCAGTTCTTC
TRBD2	TRBV7-6	.	TRBJ2-1	CASSFGLAANEQFF	TGTGCCAGCAGCTTTGGACTAGCGGCTAATGAGCAGTTCTTC
TRBD1	TRBV4-3	.	TRBJ1-4	CASSSYRDRGTEKLFF	TGCGCCAGCAGCTCATACCGGGACAGGGGGACTGAAAAACTGTTTTTT
.	TRBV27	.	TRBJ1-4	CATHPTGGEKLFF	TGTGCCACCCACCCGACAGGTGGAGAAAAACTGTTTTTT
.	TRBV28	.	TRBJ2-7	CASSLSGVPYEQYF	TGTGCCAGCAGTCTTAGCGGCGTACCCTACGAGCAGTACTTC
TRBD1	TRBV5-4	.	TRBJ1-2	CASSPAPRQGTYGYTF	TGTGCCAGCAGCCCCGCTCCCCGACAGGGGACCTATGGCTACACCTTC
TRBD1	TRBV7-9	.	TRBJ1-1	CASSKGTVLEAFF	TGTGCCAGCAGCAAAGGGACAGTCCTTGAAGCTTTCTTT
.	TRBV25-1	.	TRBJ2-7	CASSEAIEQYF	TGTGCCAGCAGTGAGGCAATCGAGCAGTACTTC
TRBD1	TRBV23-1	.	TRBJ2-7	CASQRQGREQYF	TGCGCCAGCCAGAGACAGGGACGAGAGCAGTACTTC
TRBD2	TRBV28	.	TRBJ2-3	CASSYLAGAAVDTQYF	TGTGCCAGCAGTTACCTAGCGGGAGCGGCGGTAGATACGCAGTATTTT
.	TRBV2	.	TRBJ2-7	CASRPGDSYEQYF	TGTGCCAGCAGGCCGGGGGACTCCTACGAGCAGTACTTC
.	TRBV4-2	.	TRBJ1-1	CASSQDGGPGTEAFF	TGTGCCAGCAGCCAAGACGGGGGGCCCGGCACTGAAGCTTTCTTT
TRBD1	TRBV5-6	few	TRBJ1-4	CASSLAGQGATNEKLFF	TGTGCCAGCAGCTTGGCGGGACAGGGTGCAACTAATGAAAAACTGTTTTTT
TRBD1	TRBV7-8	.	TRBJ2-7	CASSLGGAVAGQGNEQYF	TGTGCCAGCAGCTTGGGCGGGGCCGTGGCGGGACAGGGTAACGAGCAGTACTTC
.	TRBV4-1	.	TRBJ1-1	CASRPGLTMNTEAFF	TGCGCCAGCAGGCCGGGACTGACCATGAACACTGAAGCTTTCTTT
.	TRBV28	once	TRBJ2-7	CASIPLGQENEQYF	TGTGCCAGCATCCCACTGGGCCAAGAAAACGAGCAGTACTTC